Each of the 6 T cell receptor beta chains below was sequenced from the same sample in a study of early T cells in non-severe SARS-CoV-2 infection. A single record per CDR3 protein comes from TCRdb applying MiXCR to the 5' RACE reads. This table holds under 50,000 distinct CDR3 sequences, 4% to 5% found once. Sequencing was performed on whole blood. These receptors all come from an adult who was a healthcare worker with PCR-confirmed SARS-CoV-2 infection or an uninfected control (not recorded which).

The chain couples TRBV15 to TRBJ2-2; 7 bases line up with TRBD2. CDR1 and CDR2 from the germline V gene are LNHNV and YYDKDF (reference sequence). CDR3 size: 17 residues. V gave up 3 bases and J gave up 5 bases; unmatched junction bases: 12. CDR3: CATSRKTSRGGTGELFF. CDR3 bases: TGTGCCACCAGCAGGAAGACTAGCCGCGGAGGGACCGGGGAGCTGTTTTTT.

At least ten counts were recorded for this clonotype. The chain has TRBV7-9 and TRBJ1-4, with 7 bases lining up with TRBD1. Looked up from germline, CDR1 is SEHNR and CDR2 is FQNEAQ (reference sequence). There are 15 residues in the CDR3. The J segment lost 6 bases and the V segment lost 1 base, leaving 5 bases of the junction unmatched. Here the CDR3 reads CASSLVGQTDEKLFF. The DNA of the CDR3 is TGTGCCAGCAGCTTAGTGGGACAGACAGATGAAAAACTGTTTTTT.

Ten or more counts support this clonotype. The DNA of the CDR3 is TGTGCCAGCAGCTTAGGTCCTAGCGGCACAGATACGCAGTATTTT. This gives the protein CASSLGPSGTDTQYF. The chain recombines TRBV11-3 with TRBJ2-3; D possibly corresponds to TRBD2 (6 bases). The CDR3 contains 15 residues. Germline-derived CDR1 and CDR2 are SGHNT and YENEEA. The germline V and J ends were trimmed by 1 base and 1 base, with 9 bases remaining between them.

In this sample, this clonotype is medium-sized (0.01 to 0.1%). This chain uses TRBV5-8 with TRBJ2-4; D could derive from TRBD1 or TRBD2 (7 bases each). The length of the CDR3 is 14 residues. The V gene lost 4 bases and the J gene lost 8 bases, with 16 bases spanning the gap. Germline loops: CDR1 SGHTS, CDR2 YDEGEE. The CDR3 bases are TGTGCCAGCAGCGGGGCAGGGGGGGCCGACATTCAGTACTTC. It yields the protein CASSGAGGADIQYF.

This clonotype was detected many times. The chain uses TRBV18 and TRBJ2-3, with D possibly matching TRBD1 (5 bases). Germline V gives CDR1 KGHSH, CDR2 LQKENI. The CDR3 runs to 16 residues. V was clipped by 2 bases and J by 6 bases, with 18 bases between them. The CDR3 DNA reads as TGTGCCAGCTCACCATCCGTGGCAGGGTTATCGGATACGCAGTATTTT. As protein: CASSPSVAGLSDTQYF.

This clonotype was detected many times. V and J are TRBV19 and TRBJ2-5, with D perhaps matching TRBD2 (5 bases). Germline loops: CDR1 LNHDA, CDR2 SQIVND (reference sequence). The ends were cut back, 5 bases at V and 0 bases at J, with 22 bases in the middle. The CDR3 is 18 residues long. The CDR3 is CASSSRDISILDQETQYF. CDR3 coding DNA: TGTGCCAGTAGTTCCCGGGATATCTCTATCTTGGACCAAGAGACCCAGTACTTC.